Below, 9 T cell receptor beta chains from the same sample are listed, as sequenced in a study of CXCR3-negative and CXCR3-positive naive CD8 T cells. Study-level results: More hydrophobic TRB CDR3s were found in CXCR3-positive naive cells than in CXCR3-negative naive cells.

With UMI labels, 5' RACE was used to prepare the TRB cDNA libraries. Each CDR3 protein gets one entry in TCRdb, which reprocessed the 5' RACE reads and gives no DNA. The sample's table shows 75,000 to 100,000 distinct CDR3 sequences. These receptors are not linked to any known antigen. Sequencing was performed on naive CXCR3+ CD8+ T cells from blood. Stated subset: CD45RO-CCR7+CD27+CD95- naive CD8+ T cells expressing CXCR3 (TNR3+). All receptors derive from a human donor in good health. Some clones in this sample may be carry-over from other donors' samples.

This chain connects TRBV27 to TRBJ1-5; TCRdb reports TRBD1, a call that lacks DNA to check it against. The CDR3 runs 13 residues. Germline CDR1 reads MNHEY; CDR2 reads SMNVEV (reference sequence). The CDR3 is CASQGQANQPQHF.

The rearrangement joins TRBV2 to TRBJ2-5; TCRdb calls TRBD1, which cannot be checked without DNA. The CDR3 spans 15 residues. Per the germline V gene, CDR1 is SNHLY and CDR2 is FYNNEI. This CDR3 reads CASSKHGNPQETQYF.

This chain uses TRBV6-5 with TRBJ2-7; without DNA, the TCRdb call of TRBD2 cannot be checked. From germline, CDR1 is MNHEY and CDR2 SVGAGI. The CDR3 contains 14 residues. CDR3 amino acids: CASSYSGLRDEQYF.

The CDR3 is CASSFEQNNGYTF. This rearrangement joins TRBV7-9 to TRBJ1-2. This CDR3 comprises 13 residues. Germline V gene sequence: CDR1 SEHNR, CDR2 FQNEAQ (reference sequence).

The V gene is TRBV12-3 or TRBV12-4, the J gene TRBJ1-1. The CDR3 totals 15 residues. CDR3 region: CASSLAPSLNTEAFF.

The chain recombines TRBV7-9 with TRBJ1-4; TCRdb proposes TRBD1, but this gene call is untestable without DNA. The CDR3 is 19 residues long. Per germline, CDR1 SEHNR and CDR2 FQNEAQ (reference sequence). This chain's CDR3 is CASSYTTGWTEEPNEKLFF.

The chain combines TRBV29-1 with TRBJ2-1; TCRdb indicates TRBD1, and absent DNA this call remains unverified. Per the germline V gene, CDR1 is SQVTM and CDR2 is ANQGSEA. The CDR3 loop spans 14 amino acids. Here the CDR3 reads CSVLLRDRGDEQFF.

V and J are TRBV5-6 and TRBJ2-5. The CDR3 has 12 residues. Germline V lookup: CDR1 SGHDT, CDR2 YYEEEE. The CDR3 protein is CASSFHQETQYF.

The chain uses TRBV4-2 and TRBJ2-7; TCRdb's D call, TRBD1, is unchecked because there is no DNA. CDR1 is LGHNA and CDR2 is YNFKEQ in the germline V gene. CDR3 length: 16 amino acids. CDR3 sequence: CASSQEGGDSSYEQYF.